The 25 T cell receptor beta chains below were found in one sample sequenced in a study of graft-versus-host responses after intestinal transplantation (dated by TCRdb to the early 2020s). The library was generated by the immunoSEQ multiplex PCR assay. Here the immuneACCESS table is served through TCRdb, limited to in-frame sequences with V and J called. Missing clones are a known gap in these copies; in checked studies unresolved V genes cover under half, and the rest lacks a known reason. A total of roughly 25,000 clones appear in this sample, roughly 83% of them only once. The ten largest clones add up to about 1.1% of the sample. The source was PBMCs, collected 28 days after intestinal transplant. These receptors originate from a human patient who received an intestinal transplant, so some T cells may come from the graft donor.

V is TRBV4-1 and J is TRBJ2-1; 8 nucleotides match TRBD2. Germline V CDR1 and CDR2: MGHRA, YSYEKL. The CDR3 has 16 amino acids. V lost 4 bases and J lost 8; bases outside the gene matches: 13. CDR3 DNA sequence: TGCGCCAGCAGCCGAGTAGCGGGAAGGCCGGGGGATGAGCAGTTCTTC. Protein sequence: CASSRVAGRPGDEQFF.

CDR3 sequence reads: CASSPTGSGHNEQFF. In DNA, the CDR3 is TGTGCCAGCAGCCCTACCGGGAGTGGACACAATGAGCAGTTCTTC. This chain joins TRBV6-1 and TRBJ2-1, with a tentative D call TRBD2 (6 bases). V lost 6 bases, J lost 5 bases, and 17 bases lay in between. The CDR3 length is 15 residues. CDR1 and CDR2 from the germline V gene are MNHNS and SASEGT.

This clone was seen more than once but under ten times. No DNA is shown, since the ends of the CDR3 on it are uncertain; the CDR3 is the one TCRdb lists. This chain uses TRBV21-1 with TRBJ2-1; the table's D gene call, TRBD2, was not cross checked with the DNA. TRBV21-1 is shown as a pseudogene. The CDR3 contains 16 residues when both ends are counted. Here the CDR3 reads CASSPHWASGSNEQFF.

This chain uses TRBV7-9 with TRBJ1-3; no firm D call. The CDR3 extends over 14 amino acids. Germline V gene lookup returns CDR1 SEHNR and CDR2 FQNEAQ (reference sequence). Trimming took off 5 bases at V and 1 base at J, with 9 bases between the two ends. In nucleotides, the CDR3 is TGTGCCAGCAGCCGGACGGATTCTGGAAACACCATATATTTT. This sequence encodes CASSRTDSGNTIYF. The full variable domain, completed using reference TRBV7-9 and TRBJ1-3, is DTGVSQNPRHKITKRGQNVTFRCDPISEHNRLYWYRQTLGQGPEFLTYFQNEAQLEKSRLLSDRFSAERPKGSFSTLEIQRTEQGDSAMYLCASSRTDSGNTIYFGEGSWLTVV.

The rearrangement links TRBV9 to TRBJ2-7; 9 positions agree with TRBD1. J was trimmed by 2 bases and V by 1 base; bases with no gene match: 4. The germline V gene encodes CDR1 SGDLS and CDR2 YYNGEE. This CDR3 spans 15 amino acids. CDR3 nucleotides: TGTGCCAGCAGCGTACAGGGGACAGGGCCCTACGAGCAGTACTTC. Its protein product is CASSVQGTGPYEQYF.

The chain carries TRBV6-5 and TRBJ1-5; D is uncertain. The CDR3 contains 15 residues. The V gene's germline CDR1 is MNHEY and CDR2 SVGAGI. The V gene lost 0 bases and the J gene lost 0 bases, with 6 bases spanning the gap. The CDR3 DNA is TGTGCCAGCAGTTACTCCCCGTATAGCAATCAGCCCCAGCATTTT. It is translated as CASSYSPYSNQPQHF.

This clone was observed once. The chain employs TRBV7-2 and TRBJ2-1; 9 positions match TRBD1. With 0 bases clipped from V and 4 bases from J, the junction kept 1 base outside the gene matches. Germline CDR1 and CDR2: SGHTA and FQGNSA. The CDR3 has 15 residues. The chain's CDR3 is CASSLAGQGYNEQFF. For the CDR3, the DNA is TGTGCCAGCAGCTTAGCAGGACAGGGGTACAATGAGCAGTTCTTC. Complete variable domain (other parts from reference TRBV7-2 and TRBJ2-1): GAGVSQSPSNKVTEKGKDVELRCDPISGHTALYWYRQSLGQGLEFLIYFQGNSAPDKSGLPSDRFSAERTGGSVSTLTIQRTQQEDSAVYLCASSLAGQGYNEQFFGPGTRLTVL.

This clone was picked up a small number of times. The chain has TRBV27 and TRBJ1-2, with D possibly TRBD1 on 5 matching bases. This CDR3 region has 14 residues. The germline V gene encodes CDR1 MNHEY and CDR2 SMNVEV (reference sequence). The germline V and J ends were trimmed by 8 bases and 7 bases, with 20 bases remaining between them. The CDR3 sequence: CASGPRGGWSGYTF. CDR3 DNA: TGTGCCAGCGGCCCGCGGGGGGGTTGGAGTGGCTACACCTTC.

The chain is built from TRBV11-3 and TRBJ2-7, with TRBD1 as a possible D gene (5 bases). The CDR3 loop spans 15 amino acids. Per the germline V gene, CDR1 is SGHNT and CDR2 is YENEEA. V was clipped by 1 base and J by 3 bases, with 13 bases between them. CDR3 residues: CASSLVRAQFYEQYF. CDR3 coding DNA: TGTGCCAGCAGCTTAGTCAGGGCTCAGTTCTACGAGCAGTACTTC.

V gene TRBV11-1 combines with J gene TRBJ2-7; TRBD2 matches at 11 bases. CDR3 length equals 16 residues. Germline loops: CDR1 SGHAT, CDR2 FQDESV (reference sequence). The ends lost 3 bases at V and 2 bases at J; junction bases unmatched: 6. CDR3 DNA: TGTGCCAGCAGCTTGACTAGCGGGGCTACAACCTACGAGCAGTACTTC. It encodes CASSLTSGATTYEQYF.

The rearrangement joins TRBV6-5 to TRBJ2-1, with TRBD2 matching over 8 bases. The J segment lost 5 bases and the V segment lost 4 bases, leaving 4 bases of the junction unmatched. Per germline, CDR1 MNHEY and CDR2 SVGAGI. CDR3 length: 14 residues. The CDR3 nucleotides read TGTGCCAGCAGTTTCAGCGGGAGCAACAATGAGCAGTTCTTC. As protein: CASSFSGSNNEQFF.

In this sample, this clone turned up a few times. The V gene is TRBV28, the J gene TRBJ2-1; 16 nucleotides line up with TRBD2. Germline CDR1 is MDHEN and CDR2 is SYDVKM. V dropped 4 bases and J dropped 0; count of bases not matched to a gene: 6. This CDR3 contains 19 residues. The CDR3 nucleotides are TGTGCCAGCAGTTCGGCGGGACTAGCGGGAGGGACCTCCTACAATGAGCAGTTCTTC. This codes for CASSSAGLAGGTSYNEQFF.

The chain carries TRBV5-8 and TRBJ2-7, with a weak D call TRBD2 (5 bases). V lost 3 bases, J lost 1 base, and 17 bases lay in between. Germline V gene sequence: CDR1 SGHTS, CDR2 YDEGEE. This CDR3 is 16 amino acids long. The CDR3 nucleotides read TGTGCCAGCAGCTCCCCCTCGGGGTACGGTTCCTACGAGCAGTACTTC. Its translation is CASSSPSGYGSYEQYF.

The V gene is TRBV7-9, the J gene TRBJ2-4; 12 bases map to TRBD2. CDR3 size: 16 residues. V was pared by 0 bases and J by 6 bases, with 3 bases of the junction left unmatched. In germline, CDR1 is SEHNR, CDR2 FQNEAQ (reference sequence). The CDR3 protein is CASSLAQTSGGNIQYF. The CDR3 nucleotides are TGTGCCAGCAGCTTAGCCCAGACTAGCGGGGGAAACATTCAGTACTTC.

The CDR3 protein is CASSQWGDLNTGELFF. As DNA, the CDR3 is TGTGCCAGCAGCCAATGGGGAGACCTGAACACCGGGGAGCTGTTTTTT. The rearrangement joins TRBV4-2 to TRBJ2-2; D possibly corresponds to TRBD2 (5 bases). CDR3 length: 16 residues. Germline V gene sequence: CDR1 LGHNA, CDR2 YNFKEQ. The V end lost 2 bases, the J end lost 1 base, and 11 bases lay between the germline ends.

The V and J genes are TRBV9 and TRBJ1-5; 9 nucleotides match TRBD1. V shed 0 bases and J 4 bases; nucleotides not matched to a gene: 2. CDR1 is SGDLS, CDR2 YYNGEE, per germline. The CDR3 length is 15 residues. The CDR3 is CASSVGTGVNQPQHF. The DNA for the CDR3 is TGTGCCAGCAGCGTAGGGACAGGGGTGAATCAGCCCCAGCATTTT.

This rearrangement joins TRBV29-1 to TRBJ1-1, with 7 bases identical to TRBD1. The CDR3 runs 13 residues. V was clipped by 5 bases and J by 0 bases; unmatched bases: 3. Per the germline V gene, CDR1 is SQVTM and CDR2 is ANQGSEA. This CDR3 reads CSVQTGLNTEAFF. CDR3 nucleotides: TGCAGCGTTCAGACAGGGTTGAACACTGAAGCTTTCTTT.

This rearrangement joins TRBV4-2 to TRBJ1-5, with no clear D. Per germline, CDR1 LGHNA and CDR2 YNFKEQ. The V gene lost 3 bases and the J gene lost 0 bases, with 9 bases spanning the gap. The CDR3 has 15 residues. This chain's CDR3 is CASSQEVYSNQPQHF. The DNA of the CDR3 is TGTGCCAGCAGCCAGGAGGTTTATAGCAATCAGCCCCAGCATTTT.

The gene calls are TRBV29-1 and TRBJ1-2; the D is unclear. From germline, CDR1 is SQVTM and CDR2 ANQGSEA. The CDR3 has 15 amino acids. Trimming pared 0 bases from V and 4 bases from J, leaving 15 bases between. The CDR3 DNA reads TGCAGCGTTGAAGAAGGGTCAGTCTCGGGCTATGGCTACACCTTC. Its protein product is CSVEEGSVSGYGYTF. The full variable domain, in which reference TRBV29-1 and TRBJ1-2 provide the parts outside the CDR3, is SAVISQKPSRDICQRGTSLTIQCQVDSQVTMMFWYRQQPGQSLTLIATANQGSEATYESGFVIDKFPISRPNLTFSTLTVSNMSPEDSSIYLCSVEEGSVSGYGYTFGSGTRLTVV.

The chain links TRBV7-3 to TRBJ2-2, with D unresolved. Germline V gene lookup returns CDR1 SGHTA and CDR2 FQGTGA. Trimming took off 6 bases at V and 3 bases at J, with 11 bases between the two ends. There are 14 residues in the CDR3. The CDR3 spells CASRLQGYTGELFF. As DNA, the CDR3 is TGTGCCAGCAGATTACAAGGTTACACCGGGGAGCTGTTTTTT.

The genes are TRBV5-4 and TRBJ2-1; D not resolved. Germline values: CDR1 SGHNT, CDR2 YYREEE (reference sequence). Trimming pared 1 base from V and 4 bases from J, leaving 12 bases between. This CDR3 has 15 residues. CDR3 loop: CASSLTPLSYNEQFF. The CDR3 DNA sequence: TGTGCCAGCAGCTTGACCCCACTATCATACAATGAGCAGTTCTTC.

This chain joins TRBV4-1 and TRBJ2-1, with 11 bases matching TRBD2. CDR1 is MGHRA, CDR2 YSYEKL, per germline. The CDR3 length is 17 residues. With V trimmed by 1 base and J by 4 bases, 6 bases remained unmatched. CDR3 nucleotides: TGCGCCAGCAGCCAAGGACTAGCGGGGTGGTCTTACAATGAGCAGTTCTTC. It translates to CASSQGLAGWSYNEQFF.

The V gene is TRBV4-2, the J gene TRBJ2-1; TRBD2 agrees at 13 bases. V gave up 0 bases and J gave up 4 bases; unmatched junction bases: 3. CDR1 is LGHNA, CDR2 YNFKEQ, per germline. The length of the CDR3 is 17 residues. The CDR3 loop reads CASSQELAGGRYNEQFF. CDR3 nucleotides: TGTGCCAGCAGCCAAGAACTAGCGGGGGGGCGGTACAATGAGCAGTTCTTC.

The chain uses TRBV28 and TRBJ2-3; D call uncertain. Germline V CDR1 and CDR2: MDHEN, SYDVKM. This CDR3 comprises 15 residues. V was pared by 3 bases and J by 4 bases, with 14 bases between. CDR3 region: CASSFRDFSADTQYF. The CDR3 DNA reads as TGTGCCAGCAGTTTCCGAGACTTTAGTGCAGATACGCAGTATTTT. The variable domain in full, with the rest retrieved from reference TRBV28 and TRBJ2-3, is DVKVTQSSRYLVKRTGEKVFLECVQDMDHENMFWYRQDPGLGLRLIYFSYDVKMKEKGDIPEGYSVSREKKERFSLILESASTNQTSMYLCASSFRDFSADTQYFGPGTRLTVL.

The V gene is TRBV10-2, the J gene TRBJ1-2; 8 nucleotides agree with TRBD1. V lost 0 bases, J lost 2 bases, and 5 bases stayed unmatched. The CDR3 consists of 16 residues. Germline V gives CDR1 WSHSY, CDR2 SAAADI. The CDR3: CASSESRDRPNYGYTF. The CDR3 region has the DNA TGCGCCAGCAGTGAGTCCCGGGACAGGCCGAACTATGGCTACACCTTC.